This passage covers 29 T cell receptor beta chains from one sample sequenced in a study of OX40 agonist ivuxolimab in advanced cancers. The library was prepared using the immunoSEQ multiplex PCR assay. TCRdb stores this immuneACCESS table with in-frame sequences only. Part of the clones is absent; in the studies checked, under half of the shortfall reflects unresolved V genes, and no reason is known for the rest. For this sample there are 31,000 or so clones; 90% to 95% appear just once. About 4.5% of the sample rests with the top ten. This specimen consisted of CD4+ or CD8+ T cells sorted from blood, obtained in a trial of the OX40 agonist ivuxolimab. The origin of the receptors is an adult with an advanced solid tumor such as melanoma, head and neck, liver or kidney cancer.

The chain links TRBV7-8 to TRBJ1-1; no definite D call. The CDR3 contains 13 residues. The V and J ends lost 5 bases and 8 bases respectively, with 15 bases between them. Germline values: CDR1 SGHVS, CDR2 FQNEAQ. Here the CDR3 reads CASSDWAAGEAFF. The CDR3 DNA reads TGTGCCAGCAGCGATTGGGCGGCGGGGGAAGCTTTCTTT. The full variable domain, rest sourced from reference TRBV7-8 and TRBJ1-1, is GAGVSQSPRYKVAKRGQDVALRCDPISGHVSLFWYQQALGQGPEFLTYFQNEAQLDKSGLPSDRFFAERPEGSVSTLKIQRTQQEDSAVYLCASSDWAAGEAFFGQGTRLTVV.

J is TRBJ2-3 and V is TRBV6-1, with unresolved D. This CDR3 has 12 residues. Germline V gene lookup returns CDR1 MNHNS and CDR2 SASEGT. V was shortened by 6 bases and J by 7 bases, with 11 bases between the two germline ends. This chain's CDR3 is CASSEPGNTQYF. The DNA for the CDR3 is TGTGCCAGCAGCGAACCTGGGAATACGCAGTATTTT.

The chain uses TRBV13 and TRBJ2-5, with TRBD2 matching 8 bases. V was clipped by 4 bases and J by 6 bases; unmatched bases: 10. This CDR3 has 15 amino acids. In germline, CDR1 is PRHDT, CDR2 FYEKMQ (reference sequence). CDR3 DNA: TGTGCCAGCAGCTCCGCCGGGAGGGTAGAAAAGACCCAGTACTTC. Translation: CASSSAGRVEKTQYF.

The genes are TRBV7-8 and TRBJ2-7, with a possible D match to TRBD1 (6 bases). Germline V gene sequence: CDR1 SGHVS, CDR2 FQNEAQ. This CDR3 spans 15 amino acids. V lost 6 bases, J lost 1 base, and 16 bases lay in between. The CDR3 is CASSLRGKDSYEQYF. For the CDR3, the DNA is TGTGCCAGCAGTCTGAGGGGGAAAGATTCCTACGAGCAGTACTTC.

This chain joins TRBV27 and TRBJ2-3; TRBD2 matches 7 bases. Germline V lookup: CDR1 MNHEY, CDR2 SMNVEV (reference sequence). The CDR3 runs to 13 residues. The V gene end was trimmed by 8 bases and the J gene end by 5 bases; junction bases not matched to a gene: 7. This CDR3 reads CASLAGVGDTQYF. The CDR3 nucleotides are TGTGCCAGCCTTGCGGGAGTGGGAGATACGCAGTATTTT.

The V call is TRBV6-6, the J call TRBJ1-3; the D is unclear. The germline gives CDR1 MNHNY, CDR2 SVGAGI (reference sequence). V shed 0 bases and J shed 2 bases, with 11 bases lying between them. The CDR3 runs 16 residues. CDR3 sequence (DNA): TGTGCCAGCAGTTACTCGGCTGGGTTCACTGGAAACACCATATATTTT. Translating gives CASSYSAGFTGNTIYF.

J is TRBJ1-5 and V is TRBV27; TRBD1 is a possible D gene (5 bases). Trimming shortened V by 1 base and J by 3 bases, and 10 bases separated the two germline ends. Germline assignment: CDR1 MNHEY and CDR2 SMNVEV (reference sequence). This CDR3 comprises 15 residues. The CDR3 reads CASSLWQGANQPQHF. The DNA for the CDR3 is TGTGCCAGCAGTTTATGGCAGGGTGCCAATCAGCCCCAGCATTTT.

The genes are TRBV28 and TRBJ1-2, with a possible D match to TRBD1 (5 bases). The CDR3 covers 15 residues. The germline V gene has CDR1 MDHEN and CDR2 SYDVKM. Between the trimmed V and J ends, which lost 3 bases and 6 bases, there was a span of 17 bases. DNA for the CDR3: TGTGCCAGCAGTTTTGAGTTTCGGCAGGGAGATGGCTACACCTTC. Translation gives CASSFEFRQGDGYTF.

The CDR3, as DNA: TGTGCCAGCAGTGAATCCTTAGCGGGGCGCCACATAACCTACGAGCAGTACTTC. Translation gives CASSESLAGRHITYEQYF. V is TRBV6-1 and J is TRBJ2-7, with 8 bases lining up with TRBD2. CDR3 length equals 18 residues. Germline V gives CDR1 MNHNS, CDR2 SASEGT. V was pared by 2 bases and J by 2 bases, with 14 bases of the junction left unmatched.

This chain links TRBV10-3 with TRBJ1-5; TRBD1 aligns across 9 bases. The CDR3 covers 15 residues. The V gene's germline CDR1 is ENHRY and CDR2 SYGVKD. V shed 0 bases and J 8 bases; nucleotides not matched to a gene: 5. The CDR3 region has the DNA TGTGCCATCAGTGAGTCAGGGACAGGGATGAAGCCCCAGCATTTT. Translated: CAISESGTGMKPQHF.

The chain combines TRBV10-3 with TRBJ2-7; TRBD2 matches 7 bases. CDR1 ENHRY and CDR2 SYGVKD come from the germline V gene. Trimming at V came to 0 bases and at J to 2 bases, leaving 7 bases not matched to a gene. The CDR3 sequence is 16 residues long. CDR3 nucleotides: TGTGCCATCAGTGAGTCCGAGCGGGGACGACCCTACGAGCAGTACGTC. Translated: CAISESERGRPYEQYV.

The CDR3 loop reads CASSIVTPGNQPQHF. CDR3 nucleotide sequence: TGTGCCAGTAGTATAGTCACACCGGGGAATCAGCCCCAGCATTTT. This chain connects TRBV19 to TRBJ1-5, with D uncertain. Trimming cost V 1 base and J 4 bases, with 11 bases left between them. The CDR3 extends over 15 amino acids. Per the germline V gene, CDR1 is LNHDA and CDR2 is SQIVND (reference sequence).

As for this clone: One junction end disagrees with the germline gene, perhaps due to a read error. The V gene is TRBV6-4, the J gene TRBJ2-1; TRBD2 matches 10 bases. Looked up from germline, CDR1 is MRHNA and CDR2 is SNTAGT. CDR3 length equals 16 residues. DNA for the CDR3: TGTGCCAGCAGTTACTCAGGGCAAGCGGGGGGGCAAGAGCAGTTCTTC. It yields the protein CASSYSGQAGGQEQFF.

V is TRBV7-9 and J is TRBJ2-3, with 11 bases aligning to TRBD2. Germline V gene lookup returns CDR1 SEHNR and CDR2 FQNEAQ (reference sequence). Germline trimming cut 5 bases from V and 5 bases from J; bases unmatched to any gene: 9. The CDR3 runs 16 residues. DNA of the CDR3: TGTGCCAGCAGCCCCCCTTCGGGACTAGCGGTAGATACGCAGTATTTT. It encodes CASSPPSGLAVDTQYF.

The rearrangement uses TRBV7-9 and TRBJ2-1; D remains ambiguous. V dropped 1 base and J dropped 10 bases, with 17 bases sitting between them. CDR1 and CDR2 (germline): SEHNR, FQNEAQ (reference sequence). The CDR3 contains 15 residues. In DNA, the CDR3 is TGTGCCAGCAGCTTAGTGGCGAGTACCCAATTGGAGCAGTTCTTC. Translating gives CASSLVASTQLEQFF.

In its sample, this clone was seen once. The J gene is TRBJ2-1, the V gene TRBV19; 9 bases fit TRBD2. Germline values: CDR1 LNHDA, CDR2 SQIVND (reference sequence). The CDR3 is 14 amino acids. Trimming cost V 7 bases and J 6 bases; bases outside gene matches: 7. The CDR3 sequence is CASTPASGTNEQFF. The CDR3 DNA reads as TGTGCCAGTACGCCGGCTAGCGGGACCAATGAGCAGTTCTTC.

The chain carries TRBV10-3 and TRBJ1-2; D not certain. The length of the CDR3 is 11 residues. Germline assignment: CDR1 ENHRY and CDR2 SYGVKD. V lost 6 bases and J 10 bases, leaving 12 bases between the germline ends. CDR3 region: CAIRASMDYTF. CDR3 nucleotides: TGTGCCATCAGGGCCTCTATGGACTACACCTTC.

As DNA, the CDR3 is TGTGCCAGCAGTCGAACCCGGACGGGAGGTGACACCTACGAGCAGTACGTC. It encodes CASSRTRTGGDTYEQYV. The chain recombines TRBV13 with TRBJ2-7; 7 nucleotides line up with TRBD2. The CDR3 runs 17 residues. The germline V gene encodes CDR1 PRHDT and CDR2 FYEKMQ (reference sequence). After removal of 6 bases from V and 2 bases from J, the junction contained 16 bases not matched to a gene.

This rearrangement joins TRBV18 to TRBJ1-1, with TRBD1 as a possible D gene (6 bases). The CDR3 spans 12 residues. V lost 6 bases and J lost 3, with 8 bases in between. Germline CDR1 reads KGHSH; CDR2 reads LQKENI. The CDR3 nucleotides are TGTGCCAGCTCCTGGACAGACACTGAAGCTTTCTTT. Encoded protein: CASSWTDTEAFF.

The V call is TRBV19, the J call TRBJ1-5, with a weak D call TRBD1 (6 bases). Germline V gene lookup returns CDR1 LNHDA and CDR2 SQIVND (reference sequence). V shed 7 bases and J shed 1 base, with 14 bases lying between them. The CDR3 runs 15 residues. CDR3 residues: CASNMEGGSNQPQHF. As DNA, the CDR3 is TGTGCCAGTAACATGGAGGGGGGGAGCAATCAGCCCCAGCATTTT.

The rearrangement joins TRBV19 to TRBJ2-3; no clear D gene. V lost 7 bases and J lost 0, with 11 bases in between. The CDR3 has 14 residues. Germline assignment: CDR1 LNHDA and CDR2 SQIVND (reference sequence). CDR3 DNA: TGTGCCAGTATTTCGACGAGTAGCACAGATACGCAGTATTTT. The encoded protein is CASISTSSTDTQYF.

The chain recombines TRBV27 with TRBJ1-1; tentatively, D is TRBD1 (6 bases). Trimming shortened V by 3 bases and J by 3 bases, and 11 bases separated the two germline ends. Germline CDR1 is MNHEY and CDR2 is SMNVEV (reference sequence). This CDR3 comprises 14 residues. The CDR3 spells CASSFTGADTEAFF. CDR3 in DNA: TGTGCCAGCAGTTTTACGGGGGCGGACACTGAAGCTTTCTTT.

This rearrangement joins TRBV7-9 to TRBJ2-1, with 8 nucleotides matching TRBD1. The J segment lost 10 bases and the V segment lost 4 bases, leaving 9 bases of the junction unmatched. Germline CDR1 and CDR2: SEHNR and FQNEAQ (reference sequence). The CDR3 extends over 14 amino acids. CDR3: CASSSRDRTMEQFF. In nucleotides, the CDR3 is TGTGCCAGCAGCTCCCGGGACAGGACGATGGAGCAGTTCTTC.

V and J are TRBV30 and TRBJ2-1; 7 nucleotides line up with TRBD2. V shed 2 bases, J shed 0 bases, and the junction held 10 bases outside the gene matches. The CDR3 runs 17 residues. CDR1 GTSNPN and CDR2 SVGIG come from the germline V gene (reference sequence). The CDR3 nucleotides are TGTGCCTGGAGTACCGATCGGGAGCGGGACTCCTACAATGAGCAGTTCTTC. Translation: CAWSTDRERDSYNEQFF.

The chain combines TRBV7-3 with TRBJ1-1; possible D gene TRBD1, 5 bases. Germline CDR1 is SGHTA and CDR2 is FQGTGA. The germline V and J ends were trimmed by 1 base and 3 bases, with 18 bases remaining between them. The CDR3 loop spans 17 amino acids. DNA for the CDR3: TGTGCCAGCAGCTTAAGGCCACGCGAGGGGTACGACACTGAAGCTTTCTTT. This translates into CASSLRPREGYDTEAFF.

V gene TRBV6-6 combines with J gene TRBJ1-1; maybe TRBD1 (5 bases). The germline V gene encodes CDR1 MNHNY and CDR2 SVGAGI (reference sequence). V was pared by 3 bases and J by 7 bases, with 15 bases between. The CDR3 has 14 amino acids. CDR3 coding DNA: TGTGCCAGCAGTTATACCTCGGGACGCAGTGAAGCTTTCTTT. It yields the protein CASSYTSGRSEAFF.

This chain uses TRBV5-6 with TRBJ2-7; 8 bases line up with TRBD1. Trimming removed 0 bases from V and 4 bases from J; junction bases left unmatched: 6. CDR3 length: 15 residues. The germline gives CDR1 SGHDT, CDR2 YYEEEE. CDR3: CASSLEAGGFYEQYF. The CDR3 coding sequence is TGTGCCAGCAGCTTGGAGGCAGGGGGCTTTTACGAGCAGTACTTC.

V usage is TRBV4-2 and J usage is TRBJ1-5; TRBD1 might be the D (6 bases). The length of the CDR3 is 18 residues. V lost 0 bases and J lost 5, with 20 bases in between. Germline V gives CDR1 LGHNA, CDR2 YNFKEQ. For the CDR3, the DNA is TGTGCCAGCAGCCAAGAACCCCCCCTTGCACAGGGTGATCAGCCCCAGCATTTT. This encodes CASSQEPPLAQGDQPQHF.

The chain links TRBV7-6 to TRBJ2-6, with 7 bases aligning to TRBD1. This CDR3 is built from 16 residues. CDR1 and CDR2 from the germline V gene are SGHVS and FNYEAQ. V lost 4 bases and J lost 7; bases outside the gene matches: 10. CDR3 nucleotide sequence: TGTGCCAGCAGCTCTGGGACAGCGGCAGGAGCCAACGTCCTGACTTTC. Translation gives CASSSGTAAGANVLTF.